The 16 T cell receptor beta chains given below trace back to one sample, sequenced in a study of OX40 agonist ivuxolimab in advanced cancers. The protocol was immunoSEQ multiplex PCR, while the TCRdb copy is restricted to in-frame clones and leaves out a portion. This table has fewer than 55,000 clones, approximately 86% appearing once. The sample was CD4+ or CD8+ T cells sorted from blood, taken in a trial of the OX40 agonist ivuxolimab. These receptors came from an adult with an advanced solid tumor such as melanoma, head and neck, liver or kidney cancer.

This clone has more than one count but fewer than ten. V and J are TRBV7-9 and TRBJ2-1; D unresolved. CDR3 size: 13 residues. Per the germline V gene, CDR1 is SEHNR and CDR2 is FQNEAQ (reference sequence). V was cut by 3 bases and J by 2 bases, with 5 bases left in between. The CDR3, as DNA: TGTGCCAGCAGCTTTGGGACCTACAATGAGCAGTTCTTC. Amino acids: CASSFGTYNEQFF.

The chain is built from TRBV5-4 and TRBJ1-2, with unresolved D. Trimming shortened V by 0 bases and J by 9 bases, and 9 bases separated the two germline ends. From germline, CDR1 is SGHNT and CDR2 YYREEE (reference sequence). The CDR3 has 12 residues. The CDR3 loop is CASSLGAVSYTF. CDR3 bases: TGTGCCAGCAGCTTGGGGGCAGTGAGCTACACCTTC.

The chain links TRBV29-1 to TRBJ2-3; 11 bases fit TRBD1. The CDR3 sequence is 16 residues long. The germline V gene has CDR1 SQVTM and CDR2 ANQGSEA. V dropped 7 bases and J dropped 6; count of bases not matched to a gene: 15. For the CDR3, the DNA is TGCAGCGCTTCAGTTGGTTACCGGGACAGGGGGGATACGCAGTATTTT. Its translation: CSASVGYRDRGDTQYF.

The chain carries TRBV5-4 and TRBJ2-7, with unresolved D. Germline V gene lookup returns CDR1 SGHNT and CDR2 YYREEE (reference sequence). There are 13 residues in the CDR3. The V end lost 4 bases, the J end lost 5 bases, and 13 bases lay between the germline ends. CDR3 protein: CASSPWAVDEQYF. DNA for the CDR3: TGTGCCAGCAGCCCCTGGGCGGTGGACGAGCAGTACTTC.

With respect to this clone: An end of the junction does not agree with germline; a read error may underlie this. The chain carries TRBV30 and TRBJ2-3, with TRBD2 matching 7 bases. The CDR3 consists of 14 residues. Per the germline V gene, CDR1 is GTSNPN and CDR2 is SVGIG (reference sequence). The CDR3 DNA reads TGCGCCTGTTATTTTGGGAGGGCGGGGGATACGCAGTATTTT. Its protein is CACYFGRAGDTQYF.

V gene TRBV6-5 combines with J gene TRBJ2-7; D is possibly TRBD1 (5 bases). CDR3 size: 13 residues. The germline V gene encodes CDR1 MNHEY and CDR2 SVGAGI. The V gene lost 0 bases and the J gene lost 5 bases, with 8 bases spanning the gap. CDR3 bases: TGTGCCAGCAGTTACTCGAAGGGGCACGAGCAGTACTTC. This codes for CASSYSKGHEQYF.

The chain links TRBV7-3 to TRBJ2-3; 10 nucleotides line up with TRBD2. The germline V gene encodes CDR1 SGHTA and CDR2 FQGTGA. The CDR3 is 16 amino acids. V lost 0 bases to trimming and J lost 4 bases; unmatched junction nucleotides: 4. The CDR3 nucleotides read TGTGCCAGCAGCTTAACGAGCGGGGGGGTCGCAGATACGCAGTATTTT. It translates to CASSLTSGGVADTQYF.

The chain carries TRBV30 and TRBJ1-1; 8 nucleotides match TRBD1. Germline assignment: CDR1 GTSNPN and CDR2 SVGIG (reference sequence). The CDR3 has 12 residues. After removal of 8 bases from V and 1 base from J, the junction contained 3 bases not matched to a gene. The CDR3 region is CAGDRGNTEAFF. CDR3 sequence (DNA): TGTGCCGGCGACAGGGGGAACACTGAAGCTTTCTTT.

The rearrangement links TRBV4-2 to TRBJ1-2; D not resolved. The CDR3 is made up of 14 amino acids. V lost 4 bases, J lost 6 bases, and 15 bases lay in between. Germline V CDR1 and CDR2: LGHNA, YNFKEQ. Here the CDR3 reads CASSPGRIEDGYTF. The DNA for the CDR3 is TGTGCCAGCAGCCCTGGACGGATTGAGGATGGCTACACCTTC.

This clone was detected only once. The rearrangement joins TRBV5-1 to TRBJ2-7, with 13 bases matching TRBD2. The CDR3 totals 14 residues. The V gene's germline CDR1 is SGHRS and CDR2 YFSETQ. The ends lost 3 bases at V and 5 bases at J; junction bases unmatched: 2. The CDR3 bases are TGCGCCAGCAGCTCAGGACTAGCGGGGGACGAGCAGTACTTC. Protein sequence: CASSSGLAGDEQYF.

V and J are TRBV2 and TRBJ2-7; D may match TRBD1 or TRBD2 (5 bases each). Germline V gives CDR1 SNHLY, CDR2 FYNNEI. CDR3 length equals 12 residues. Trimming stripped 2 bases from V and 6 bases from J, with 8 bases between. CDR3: CASSEYGAEQYF. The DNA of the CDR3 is TGTGCCAGCAGTGAATACGGGGCCGAGCAGTACTTC.

The CDR3 DNA is TGCAGTGCTAGACAGGGCATAGAAGCTTTCTTT. This codes for CSARQGIEAFF. The chain recombines TRBV20-1 with TRBJ1-1; tentatively, D is TRBD1 (5 bases). This CDR3 is built from 11 residues. The ends were cut back, 2 bases at V and 8 bases at J, with 9 bases in the middle. Germline V CDR1 and CDR2: DFQATT, SNEGSKA (reference sequence).

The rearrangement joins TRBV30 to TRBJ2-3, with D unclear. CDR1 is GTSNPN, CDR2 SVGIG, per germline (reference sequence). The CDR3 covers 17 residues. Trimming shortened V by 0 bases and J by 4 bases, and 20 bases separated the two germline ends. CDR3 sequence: CAWSVRSGPTWPDTQYF. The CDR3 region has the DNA TGTGCCTGGAGTGTAAGGTCCGGACCGACCTGGCCAGATACGCAGTATTTT.

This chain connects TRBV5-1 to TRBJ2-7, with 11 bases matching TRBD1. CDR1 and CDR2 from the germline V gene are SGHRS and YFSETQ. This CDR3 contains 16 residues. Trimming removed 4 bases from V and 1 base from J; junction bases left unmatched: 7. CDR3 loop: CASSLGTGGESYEQYF. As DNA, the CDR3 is TGCGCCAGCAGCCTAGGGACAGGGGGAGAATCCTACGAGCAGTACTTC. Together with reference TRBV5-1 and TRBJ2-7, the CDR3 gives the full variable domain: KAGVTQTPRYLIKTRGQQVTLSCSPISGHRSVSWYQQTPGQGLQFLFEYFSETQRNKGNFPGRFSGRQFSNSRSEMNVSTLELGDSALYLCASSLGTGGESYEQYFGPGTRLTVT.

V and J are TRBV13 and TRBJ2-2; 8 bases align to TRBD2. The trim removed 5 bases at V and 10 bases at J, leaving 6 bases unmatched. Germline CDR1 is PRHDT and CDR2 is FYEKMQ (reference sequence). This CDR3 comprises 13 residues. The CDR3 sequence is CASSPGGGEELFF. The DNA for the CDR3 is TGTGCCAGCAGCCCGGGAGGGGGGGAGGAGCTGTTTTTT.

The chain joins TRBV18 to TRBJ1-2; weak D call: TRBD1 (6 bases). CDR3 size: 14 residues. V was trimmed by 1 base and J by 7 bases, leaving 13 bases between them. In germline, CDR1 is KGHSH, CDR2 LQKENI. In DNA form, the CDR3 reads TGTGCCAGCTCACCACTCCGGGACAACCCTGGCTACACCTTC. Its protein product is CASSPLRDNPGYTF. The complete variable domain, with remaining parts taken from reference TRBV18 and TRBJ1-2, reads NAGVMQNPRHLVRRRGQEARLRCSPMKGHSHVYWYRQLPEEGLKFMVYLQKENIIDESGMPKERFSAEFPKEGPSILRIQQVVRGDSAAYFCASSPLRDNPGYTFGSGTRLTVV.